Listed below are T cell receptor beta chains from one sample, sequenced in a study of radiation and T cells in renal cell carcinoma. The assay was immunoSEQ multiplex PCR, and TCRdb's table has in-frame clones only and misses some. The table shows roughly 60,000 clones, with around three quarters occurring only once. The source was blood, collected from a patient whose treatment included radiotherapy and nephrectomy. All receptors derive from a man aged 55 to 70 with renal cell carcinoma. CDR3s include the opening cysteine and the closing phenylalanine or tryptophan. D genes are given only for firm matches. Clone size appears in some rows only: once, few, many, or a class for an expanded clone.

>NA|TRBD2|TRBV7-2|TRBJ2-7
TGTGCCAGCAGCTTAGTCGGGGGGGCCTACGAGCAGTACTTC
CASSLVGGAYEQYF
>NA|TRBD1|TRBV4-3|TRBJ1-2
TGCGCCAGCTCTCGACAGGGACAGGGGCGATTAATGGAGGGCTACACCTTC
CASSRQGQGRLMEGYTF
>NA|NA|TRBV21-1|TRBJ1-1
TGTGCCAGCAAACACAGGGGCACTGAAGCTTTCTTT
CASKHRGTEAFF
>NA|NA|TRBV6-6|TRBJ2-7
TGTGCCAGCAGTTACGGTCCAGGGAACTCCTACGAGCAGTACTTC
CASSYGPGNSYEQYF
>NA|NA|TRBV7-2|TRBJ2-3
TGTGCCAGCAGCTCTCCGTCGGCGGGGCTAAAAGATACGCAGTATTTT
CASSSPSAGLKDTQYF
>NA|NA|TRBV13|TRBJ1-4
TGTGCCAGCAGTCGAAGACGGACAGACAGTAATGAAAAACTGTTTTTT
CASSRRRTDSNEKLFF
>NA|NA|TRBV7-8|TRBJ1-1
TGTGCCAGCAGCTTATTTAGACTTGCAGGGATGAACACTGAAGCTTTCTTT
CASSLFRLAGMNTEAFF
>NA|TRBD1|TRBV7-2|TRBJ2-5
TGTGCCAGCAGCCGAGACAGGGAAGAGACCCAGTACTTC
CASSRDREETQYF
>once|TRBD1|TRBV18|TRBJ1-2
TGTGCCAGCTCACCCGGACAGGGAAACGGCTACACCTTC
CASSPGQGNGYTF
>NA|NA|TRBV5-4|TRBJ1-6
TGTGCCAGCAGCTTGGGGAGGGGAGCCCACTTT
CASSLGRGAHF
>NA|TRBD1|TRBV4-2|TRBJ2-7
TGTGCCAGCAGCACCGGACAGGGGGTCCAGAACGAGCAGTACTTC
CASSTGQGVQNEQYF
>NA|TRBD1|TRBV5-6|TRBJ1-5
TGTGCCAGCAGCCGAGGGACAGGAGGTAGCAATCAGCCCCAGCATTTT
CASSRGTGGSNQPQHF
>few|TRBD2|TRBV27|TRBJ2-3
TGTGCCAGTTCCCCTGGGACTAGAGGGTTAGATACGCAGTATTTT
CASSPGTRGLDTQYF
>NA|NA|TRBV5-6|TRBJ1-3
TGTGCCAGCAGCCTTGGGACTGTCGGAAACACCATATATTTT
CASSLGTVGNTIYF
>NA|NA|TRBV27|TRBJ1-2
TGTGCCAGCAGTTTATGGGGGGCGGGAAATATTAACTATGGCTACACCTTC
CASSLWGAGNINYGYTF
>NA|NA|TRBV30|TRBJ2-2
TGTGCCTGGAGTAGAAATCCGAACACCGGGGAGCTGTTTTTT
CAWSRNPNTGELFF
>NA|NA|TRBV30|TRBJ1-1
TGTGCCTGGAGCGGTGTGGGTTGGACTGAAGCTTTCTTT
CAWSGVGWTEAFF
>NA|TRBD1|TRBV5-1|TRBJ2-3
TGCGCCAGCAGGGTAGGACAGGGGTATTCAGATACGCAGTATTTT
CASRVGQGYSDTQYF
>NA|NA|TRBV7-6|TRBJ2-3
TGTGCCAGCAGCCCCATCGGGTCCAAAGCAGATACGCAGTATTTT
CASSPIGSKADTQYF
>NA|NA|TRBV5-5|TRBJ1-1
TGTGCCAGCAGCTTTTACGGCAGGTGGATGAACACTGAAGCTTTCTTT
CASSFYGRWMNTEAFF
>NA|TRBD1|TRBV10-1|TRBJ2-7
TGCGCCAGCAGCCAAGGACAGGGGGCAAGGTACGAGCAGTACTTC
CASSQGQGARYEQYF
>NA|NA|TRBV14|TRBJ2-6
TGTGCCAGCAGCCATAGAAGGGTGAAGGACCGGTCCAGCTCTGGGGCCAACGTCCTGACTTTC
CASSHRRVKDRSSSGANVLTF
>NA|NA|TRBV11-3|TRBJ1-1
TGTGCCAGCACCCCCCAGGGCGGGTCCGCTGAAGCTTTCTTT
CASTPQGGSAEAFF
>once|NA|TRBV19|TRBJ2-6
TGTGCCAGTAGTGTCCTGGCGGGCAGCGACTCTGGGGCCAACGTCCTGACTTTC
CASSVLAGSDSGANVLTF
>NA|TRBD1|TRBV19|TRBJ2-6
TGTGCCAGTAGTGACAGGGCTGGGGCCAACGTCCTGACTTTC
CASSDRAGANVLTF
>NA|NA|TRBV30|TRBJ2-5
TGTGCCTGGAGTGTAAGGGCGGGACAGACCCAGTACTTC
CAWSVRAGQTQYF
>NA|NA|TRBV6-5|TRBJ1-2
TGTGCCAGCAGTTACGGGTGGGGGTTGCCTCTGGGCTACACCTTC
CASSYGWGLPLGYTF
>NA|NA|TRBV7-2|TRBJ2-2
TGTGCCAGCAGCGCCCCCGGAACCGGGGAGCTGTTTTTT
CASSAPGTGELFF
>NA|TRBD1|TRBV19|TRBJ1-2
TGTGCCAGTAGTATAGATTCAGGGACAGGGGAAAACTATGGCTACACCTTC
CASSIDSGTGENYGYTF
>NA|NA|TRBV5-6|TRBJ1-1
TGTGCCAGCAGCGGAGTTGTGGGGAACACTGAAGCTTTCTTT
CASSGVVGNTEAFF
>NA|TRBD2|TRBV19|TRBJ2-4
TGTGCCAGTAGTATTAGCGGGGTAGCGGCAGCCAAAAACATTCAGTACTTC
CASSISGVAAAKNIQYF
>NA|NA|TRBV4-3|TRBJ1-2
TGCGCCAGCAGCCAAGCGACGGGGGCCACGCGCACCTTC
CASSQATGATRTF
>NA|NA|TRBV30|TRBJ2-1
TGTGCCTGGCGACCGGGAAAGGGGCTTCATAATGAGCAGTTCTTC
CAWRPGKGLHNEQFF
>NA|TRBD2|TRBV7-9|TRBJ2-2
TGTGCCAGCAGCTTTTCTAGCGGGACGCACACCGGGGAGCTGTTTTTT
CASSFSSGTHTGELFF
>NA|TRBD1|TRBV7-8|TRBJ2-1
TGTGCCAGCAGCTTCCGCGGCCTCACCGGGACAGGTCTTAGGGATGAGCAGTTCTTC
CASSFRGLTGTGLRDEQFF
>NA|TRBD1|TRBV7-8|TRBJ1-5
TGTGCCAGCAGCAATGACAGGGCGGATCAGCCCCAGCATTTT
CASSNDRADQPQHF
>NA|NA|TRBV7-8|TRBJ1-2
TGTGCCAGCAGCTCTGCTGGACAGTATGGCTACACCTTC
CASSSAGQYGYTF
>once|NA|TRBV19|TRBJ2-2
TGTGCCAGTAGAGACCAGACGGGGCGGAAGAACACCGGGGAGCTGTTTTTT
CASRDQTGRKNTGELFF
>NA|NA|TRBV14|TRBJ1-6
TGTGCCAGCAGCCAAGTACACGGCGGGAGTTCACCCCTCCACTTT
CASSQVHGGSSPLHF
>once|NA|TRBV6-5|TRBJ2-5
TGTGCCAGCAGTTCCCCCTCACAGGGTTCGAGGGAGACCCAGTACTTC
CASSSPSQGSRETQYF
>NA|NA|TRBV5-6|TRBJ1-1
TGTGCCAGCGGTTTCACAGGGTTGCGGGCTTTCTTT
CASGFTGLRAFF
>NA|TRBD2|TRBV4-3|TRBJ2-5
TGCGCCAGCAGCCAAGAACCATGGGGGACTAGCGGGGGGGCCGCTCAAGAGACCCAGTACTTC
CASSQEPWGTSGGAAQETQYF
>NA|TRBD2|TRBV10-1|TRBJ2-1
TGCGCCAGCTCACATTCAGCGGGAGGGCCCGCCTCCTTCAATGAGCAGTTCTTC
CASSHSAGGPASFNEQFF
>NA|TRBD2|TRBV11-2|TRBJ2-4
TGTGCCAGCAGCTTTTCCGGGACTAGTGAGGACATTCAGTACTTC
CASSFSGTSEDIQYF
>NA|NA|TRBV7-9|TRBJ2-1
TGTGCCAGCAGCTTGGATATTCGAGGGGATGAGCAGTTCTTC
CASSLDIRGDEQFF
>NA|TRBD1|TRBV9|TRBJ1-4
TGTGCCAGCAGCGGACACAGGGGGACAACTAATGAAAAACTGTTTTTT
CASSGHRGTTNEKLFF
>NA|TRBD1|TRBV11-2|TRBJ1-1
TGTGCCAGCAGCTCGCCGGACAGGGGGCAGGACACTGAAGCTTTCTTT
CASSSPDRGQDTEAFF
>NA|TRBD2|TRBV5-4|TRBJ2-1
TGTGCCAGCAGCTTACTAGCGGGAGGGCCGGTGGATGAGCAGTTCTTC
CASSLLAGGPVDEQFF
>NA|TRBD2|TRBV7-3|TRBJ2-1
TGTGCCAGCAGCTTAAGAGCGGGACTAGCGGGAGATGAGCAGTTCTTC
CASSLRAGLAGDEQFF
>NA|NA|TRBV19|TRBJ2-3
TGTGCCAGTAGTATGATAGCGGCTAGCACAGATACGCAGTATTTT
CASSMIAASTDTQYF
>NA|TRBD1|TRBV6-5|TRBJ1-5
TGTGCCAGCAGTCGCACAGGGGTAGGCGGTCAGCCCCAACATTTT
CASSRTGVGGQPQHF
>once|TRBD1|TRBV5-5|TRBJ2-7
TGTGCCAGCAGGACCGGGACAGCCCTGAACTACGAGCAGTACTTC
CASRTGTALNYEQYF
>NA|TRBD2|TRBV7-8|TRBJ2-2
TGTGCCAGCAGCTTCCGGGAGGCGGGGGAGCTGTTTTTT
CASSFREAGELFF
>NA|TRBD2|TRBV7-6|TRBJ2-1
TGTGCCAGCAGCTCGACGGGACTAGCGGGAGGTGAGCAGTTCTTC
CASSSTGLAGGEQFF
>NA|NA|TRBV10-3|TRBJ1-3
TGTGCCATCAGTGAGCGGAAGGGGGGGACTGGAAACACCATATATTTT
CAISERKGGTGNTIYF
>NA|NA|TRBV19|TRBJ1-3
TGTGCCAGTACCGTCCGACAGACCTCTGGAAACACCATATATTTT
CASTVRQTSGNTIYF
>NA|TRBD1|TRBV7-6|TRBJ2-1
TGTGCCAGCAGCTGGGGACAGGCAGTCTATGAGCAGTTCTTC
CASSWGQAVYEQFF
>NA|NA|TRBV5-1|TRBJ1-1
TGCGCCAGCAGCTTGGCCACGCAGAACACTGAAGCTTTCTTT
CASSLATQNTEAFF
>NA|NA|TRBV5-6|TRBJ2-3
TGTGCCAGCAGCTCCCCTTACCTCGTTTCAGATACGCAGTATTTT
CASSSPYLVSDTQYF